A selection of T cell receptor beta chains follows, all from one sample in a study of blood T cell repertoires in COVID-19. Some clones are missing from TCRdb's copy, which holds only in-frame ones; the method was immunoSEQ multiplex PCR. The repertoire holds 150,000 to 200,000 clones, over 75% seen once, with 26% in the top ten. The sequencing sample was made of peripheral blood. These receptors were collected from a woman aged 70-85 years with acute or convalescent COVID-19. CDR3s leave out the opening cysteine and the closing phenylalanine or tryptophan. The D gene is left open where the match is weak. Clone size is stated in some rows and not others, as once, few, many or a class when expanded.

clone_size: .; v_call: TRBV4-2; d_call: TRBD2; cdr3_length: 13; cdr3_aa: ASSQEWAGENEQF
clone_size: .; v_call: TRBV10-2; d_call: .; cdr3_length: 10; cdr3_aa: ASSEGGEKLF
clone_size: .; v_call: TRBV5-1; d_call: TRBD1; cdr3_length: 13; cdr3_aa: ASSLEGGEYAEQY
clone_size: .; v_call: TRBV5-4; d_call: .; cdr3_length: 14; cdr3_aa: ASSWGDVGGNSPLH
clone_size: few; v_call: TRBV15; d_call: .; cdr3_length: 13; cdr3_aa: ATSKTTGTSYEQY
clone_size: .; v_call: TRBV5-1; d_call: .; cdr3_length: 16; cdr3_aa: ASSLANSRTGSGNTIY
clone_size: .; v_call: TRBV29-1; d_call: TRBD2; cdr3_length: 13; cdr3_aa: SVEGLAGDLETQY
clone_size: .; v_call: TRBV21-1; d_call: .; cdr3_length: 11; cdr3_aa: ASSKVRAWEQY
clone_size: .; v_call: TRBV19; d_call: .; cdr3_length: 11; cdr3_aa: ASSMGQQETQY
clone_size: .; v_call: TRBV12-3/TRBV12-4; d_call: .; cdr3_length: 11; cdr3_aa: ASSLHLNNEQF
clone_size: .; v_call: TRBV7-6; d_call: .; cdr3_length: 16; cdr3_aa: ASSLSRGRSSYNSPLH
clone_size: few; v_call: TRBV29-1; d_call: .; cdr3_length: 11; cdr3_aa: SATGVGSYEQY
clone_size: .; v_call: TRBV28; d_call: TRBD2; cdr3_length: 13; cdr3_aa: ASSLGLAGANEQF
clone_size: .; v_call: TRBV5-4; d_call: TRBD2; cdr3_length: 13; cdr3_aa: ASSLMTSGTGELF
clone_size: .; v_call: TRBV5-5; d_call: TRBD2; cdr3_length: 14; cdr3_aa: ASSLGTSPGLGEQF
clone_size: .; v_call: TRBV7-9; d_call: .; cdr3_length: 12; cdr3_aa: ASSSGTSRYEQY
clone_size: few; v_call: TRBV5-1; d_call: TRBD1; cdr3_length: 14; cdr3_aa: ASSLGLGQGIYGYT
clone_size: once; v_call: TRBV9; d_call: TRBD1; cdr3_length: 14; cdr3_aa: ASSAVQGAPSYEQY
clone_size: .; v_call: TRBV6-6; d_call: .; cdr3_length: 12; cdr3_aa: ASRPGGVNQPQH
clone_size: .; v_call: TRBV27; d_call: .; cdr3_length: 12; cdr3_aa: ASSLSGSTDTQY
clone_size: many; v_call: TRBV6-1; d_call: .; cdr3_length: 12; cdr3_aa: ASSESGGGQPQH
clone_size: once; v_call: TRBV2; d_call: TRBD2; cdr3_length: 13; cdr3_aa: ASSEVAGVANEQF
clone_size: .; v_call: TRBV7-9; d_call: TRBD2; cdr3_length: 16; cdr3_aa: ASSPKYRGTSGRNEQF
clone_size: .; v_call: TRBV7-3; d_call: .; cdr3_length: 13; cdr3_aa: ASSLRAVSGYEQY
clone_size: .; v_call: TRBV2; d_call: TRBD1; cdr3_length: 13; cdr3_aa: ASRTMTGWDSPLH
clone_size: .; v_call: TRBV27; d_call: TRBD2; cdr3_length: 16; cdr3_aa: ASTYLFSGSKGTDTQY
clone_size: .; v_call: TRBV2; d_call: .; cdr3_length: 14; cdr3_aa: ASRLGSSSYGNTIY
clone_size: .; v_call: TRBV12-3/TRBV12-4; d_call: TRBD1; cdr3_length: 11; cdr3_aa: ASSSQGANEQY
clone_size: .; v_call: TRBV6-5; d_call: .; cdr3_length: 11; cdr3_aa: ASSYSADTEAF
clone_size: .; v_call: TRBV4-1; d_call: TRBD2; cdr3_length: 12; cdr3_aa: ASSPGLAGDEQF
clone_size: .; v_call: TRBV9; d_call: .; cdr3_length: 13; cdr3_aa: ASSALGGDQLIQY
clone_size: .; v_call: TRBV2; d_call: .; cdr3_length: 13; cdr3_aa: ASPLVDSINTEAF
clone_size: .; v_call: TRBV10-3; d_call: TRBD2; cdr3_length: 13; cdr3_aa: ATGTQRGGTDTQY
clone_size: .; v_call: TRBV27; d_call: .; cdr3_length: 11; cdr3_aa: ASSPQISYGYT
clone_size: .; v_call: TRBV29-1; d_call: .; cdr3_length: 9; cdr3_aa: SFHSGNTIY
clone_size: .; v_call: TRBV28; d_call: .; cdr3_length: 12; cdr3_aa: ASSTAAGLDGYT
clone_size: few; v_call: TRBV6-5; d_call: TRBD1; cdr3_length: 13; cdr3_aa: ASSPGGTGLYEQY
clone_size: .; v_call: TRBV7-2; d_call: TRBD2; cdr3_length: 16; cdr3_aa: ASSLGEALAGVKETQY
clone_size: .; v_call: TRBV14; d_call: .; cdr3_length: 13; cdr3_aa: ASSQKRASYNEQF
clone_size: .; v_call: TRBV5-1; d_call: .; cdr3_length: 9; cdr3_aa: ASSFIGELF
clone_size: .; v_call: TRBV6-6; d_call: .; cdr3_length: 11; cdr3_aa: ASRGVPQETQY
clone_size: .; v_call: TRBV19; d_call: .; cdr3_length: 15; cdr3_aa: ASSISAPSGSTDTQY